This T cell receptor beta chain was sequenced in a study of blood T cell repertoires in COVID-19. This table comes from immunoSEQ multiplex PCR, and its TCRdb copy is limited to in-frame clones, with some not included. The repertoire holds more than 350,000 clones, with more than 70% as singletons. The sample was peripheral blood. The origin of this receptor is a woman between 25 and 40 years old with COVID-19, enrolled during active disease.

The CDR3 DNA reads TGTGCCAGCAGTTTTGCACTAGCGGGAGGTGGTGAGCAGTTCTTC. Translation: CASSFALAGGGEQFF. The chain uses TRBV28 and TRBJ2-1, with 12 bases fitting TRBD2. There are 15 residues in the CDR3. The junction had 6 bases not matched to a gene; V was cut back by 3 bases and J by 9 bases. Germline V gives CDR1 MDHEN, CDR2 SYDVKM.